This T cell receptor (beta chain) stems from a study of shared clonotypes between healthy human individuals. Looking at the study overall: CD4 naive cells filled three plates per donor, CD4 memory three, CD8 naive two and CD8 memory one.

V was pared by 3 bases and J by 5 bases, with 11 bases of the junction left unmatched. CDR1 is SGHAT and CDR2 is FQNNGV in the germline V gene. CDR3 length equals 16 residues. The method was immunoSEQ multiplex PCR; TCRdb's version includes in-frame clones alone and lacks a portion of them. In the table there are over 2 million clones, 85% to 95% of which are singletons. The rearrangement links TRBV11-2 to TRBJ2-5; 8 positions match TRBD1. The TCR was taken from a man aged 18 to 29 in good health. The sample was naive CD4+ T cells sorted from blood. The sample's subset: CD45RA+ positively selected. The CDR3: CASSLGERTGYETQYF. In DNA, the CDR3 is TGTGCCAGCAGCTTGGGGGAACGGACAGGGTATGAGACCCAGTACTTC.